This TCR beta chain was recovered during a study of tumor-infiltrating lymphocytes in primary liver carcinoma (dated by TCRdb to 2016 to 2017). Study-level background: Surgical resection was performed in China between 2015 and 2016 on about 5 patients with histopathologically diagnosed primary liver carcinoma. Of the five patients, three men and two women aged 30 to 69 years, four had hepatocellular carcinoma and one had combined HCC and intrahepatic cholangiocarcinoma. The five patients had tumors staged T1-T3 N0M0, with maximum diameters ranging from about 4 to 10 cm. Each sample produced about 3.65 to 7.5 million productive TCRbeta reads, and read depth showed no significant difference between tissue types. For each liver tumor, the study sampled five regions along with adjacent normal tissue and blood, and applied TCRbeta repertoire sequencing, expression microarrays and whole-exome sequencing. A total of 35 or so specimens from 5 patients, comprising 25 or so tumor regions, 5 adjacent noncancerous liver tissues and 5 peripheral blood samples, were covered by TCRbeta repertoire sequencing. Reproducibility between technical replicate repertoires was high, with correlation coefficients above 0.95 and mean shared-clone rates around 0.88. Broad study findings and their caveats: Only a few patients were included in the study, and the authors note that the findings should be validated in a larger study. Pairs of tumor regions showed greater repertoire overlap (mean roughly 36%) than tumor-adjacent pairs (roughly 17%) or tumor-blood pairs (about 15%), which is consistent with antigen-driven expansion. A significantly larger repertoire fraction was made up by the top 250 clones in tumors than in blood (p = 0.039). Comparison of CD4+ and CD8+ T cell repertoires was precluded by the use of bulk unsorted samples. Only the TCR beta chain was sequenced, which likely underestimates true repertoire diversity because unpaired alpha chains were not captured.

RNA from unsorted whole blood was extracted with TRIzol reagent, and germline DNA was obtained with the DNeasy Blood & Tissue kit. At the time of sampling, the patients had chronic HBV infection and had not received any treatment. Around 4 milliliters of peripheral blood were collected into K2EDTA tubes before surgery. V and J are trimmed by 4 bases and 1 base, and the gene matches miss 6 bases of the junction. The CDR3 spans 16 residues, from the cysteine through the phenylalanine. The entry retains the CDR3 DNA only, 48 bases that are in frame from base 1. From a lookup of the germline V gene (reference sequence), CDR1 and CDR2 are SGHNT and YYREEE. TCRbeta-specific cDNA was reverse-transcribed from about 520 ng total RNA using a constant-region primer and ProtoScript II reverse transcriptase. The TCRbeta libraries were prepared through three rounds of nested multiplex PCR following a slightly modified ARM-PCR procedure. Multiplex TRBV1-TRBV30 forward primers and a Cbeta reverse primer were used in the first two PCR rounds, each of which was run for roughly 10 cycles. Sample barcodes and Illumina adapters were added in a final 25-cycle PCR with Deep VentR polymerase. Amplicons of 200-500 bp were gel-purified with a QIAquick gel extraction kit before sequencing. An Illumina HiSeq 2500 was used to sequence the TCRbeta amplicons, generating 250-bp paired-end reads. On the authors' methods: Reads were quality-trimmed with Trimmomatic v0.33, and paired reads were merged with FLASH v1.2.11 to recover full CDR3 sequences. MiGEC v1.2.1b assigned V, D and J germline segments to the rearranged TCRbeta sequences. VDJtools v1.0.0 computed clonotype statistics and Shannon-Wiener diversity indices. To reduce sampling bias, subsequent analyses other than the diversity analysis used only the 250 most abundant clonotypes in each sample. TCRdb passed the public sequencing reads through fastp at Q25 and MiXCR, retaining productive beta sequences. Identical CDR3 proteins give one entry, which carries the most common genes and DNA. TCRdb, not the original authors, processed these V and J calls. For this sample there are 310,000 or so distinct CDR3 sequences; 65% appear just once. 5.5% to 7% of the sample is held by the ten biggest clonotypes.

This clonotype turned up a few times. Its antigen specificity is not known. No per-base quality is available; no much larger clone lies one base away. This sequence originates from a man in his forties with primary liver carcinoma and hepatitis B virus infection. The rearranged chain carries TRBV5-4 and TRBJ1-2; 11 junctional bases match TRBD1. The sample comprised peripheral blood. The CDR3 region: CASSAGQGVDNYGYTF. The DNA sequence reads TGTGCCAGCAGCGCGGGACAGGGGGTCGATAACTATGGCTACACCTTC.